This passage covers 29 T cell receptor beta chains from one sample sequenced in a study of Graves' ophthalmopathy and Graves' hyperthyroidism. CDR3 regions of TCR beta were amplified from RNA transcripts. RT-PCR was first run with HTBI primers, then multiplex PCR in a second round. Via MiXCR, TCRdb re-called the multiplex PCR reads, giving one row per CDR3 protein. The repertoire holds about 480,000 distinct CDR3 sequences, 13% to 15% seen once, with approximately 9.8% in the top ten. The sample consisted of blood. These receptors were obtained from a woman aged 25 to 39 with Graves' ophthalmopathy.

The table lists this clonotype with a few counts. This sequence joins TRBV7-9 and TRBJ1-1; a possible D gene is TRBD1 (5 bases). Germline V gene sequence: CDR1 SEHNR, CDR2 FQNEAQ (reference sequence). The CDR3 loop spans 14 amino acids. V was trimmed by 1 base and J by 8 bases, leaving 14 bases between them. This CDR3 reads CASSLEGRRTEAFF. The CDR3 nucleotides read TGTGCCAGCAGCTTAGAGGGGCGCCGGACCGAAGCTTTCTTT.

To note about this clonotype: A much larger clone sits a single nucleotide away, making a read error possible. No conserved phenylalanine or tryptophan ends this CDR3, so it is likely a read error. The chain is built from TRBV19 and TRBJ1-2, with a weak D call TRBD1 (5 bases). There are 13 residues in the CDR3. The germline V gene encodes CDR1 LNHDA and CDR2 SQIVND (reference sequence). V was shortened by 3 bases and J by 5 bases, with 10 bases between the two germline ends. CDR3: CASSMDTGYGYTY. CDR3 in DNA: TGTGCCAGTAGTATGGACACCGGATATGGCTACACCTAC.

In this sample, this clonotype turned up many times. The chain recombines TRBV2 with TRBJ1-1, with TRBD1 as a possible D gene (6 bases). CDR1 and CDR2 from the germline V gene are SNHLY and FYNNEI. The CDR3 covers 14 residues. Trimming removed 9 bases from V and 0 bases from J, with 14 bases in between. The CDR3, as DNA: TGTGCCAGTAGACAGGTAATAATGAACACTGAAGCTTTCTTT. This translates into CASRQVIMNTEAFF.

This clonotype came up many times. Written as DNA, the CDR3 is TGTGCCACCAGCAGTGACGGACAGGGGATATATAATTCACCCCTCCACTTT. This gives the protein CATSSDGQGIYNSPLHF. The rearrangement uses TRBV15 and TRBJ1-6, with 9 bases fitting TRBD1. Germline V gene sequence: CDR1 LNHNV, CDR2 YYDKDF (reference sequence). The length of the CDR3 is 17 residues. The junction had 7 bases not matched to a gene; V was cut back by 3 bases and J by 4 bases.

This clonotype was seen a few times. CDR3 in amino acids: CASSIGTTNTGELFF. The CDR3 region has the DNA TGTGCCAGTAGTATAGGGACAACGAACACCGGGGAGCTGTTTTTT. The chain is built from TRBV19 and TRBJ2-2, with D possibly matching TRBD1 (5 bases). The germline CDR1 and CDR2 sequences are LNHDA and SQIVND (reference sequence). This CDR3 is built from 15 residues. V shed 1 base and J shed 0 bases, with 6 bases lying between them.

There are many counts of this clonotype. V gene TRBV9 combines with J gene TRBJ2-7, with D perhaps TRBD1 (6 bases). Germline assignment: CDR1 SGDLS and CDR2 YYNGEE. Trimming left V 0 bases short and J 1 base short, with 11 bases between. The CDR3 length is 15 residues. The CDR3 nucleotides are TGTGCCAGCAGCGTAGGCGGACAGATTTCCTACGAGCAGTACTTC. Translating it yields CASSVGGQISYEQYF.

This clonotype has more than one count but fewer than ten. It may be a read error: a sequence one base away is much more abundant. The chain combines TRBV11-2 with TRBJ1-1; 7 bases fit TRBD1. The CDR3 totals 17 residues. With V trimmed by 1 base and J by 6 bases, 14 bases remained unmatched. The germline V gene has CDR1 SGHAT and CDR2 FQNNGV. The CDR3 sequence: CASSLGPGVGRGSEAFF. The CDR3 DNA reads TGTGCCAGCAGCTTAGGACCAGGGGTCGGCAGGGGGTCTGAAGCTTTCTTT.

This chain links TRBV10-2 with TRBJ1-1, with a weak D call TRBD1 (5 bases). Trimming pared 4 bases from V and 5 bases from J, leaving 14 bases between. The CDR3 runs 14 residues. Germline assignment: CDR1 WSHSY and CDR2 SAAADI. Here the CDR3 reads CASSVDTRHTEAFF. Written as DNA, the CDR3 is TGCGCCAGCAGTGTGGACACGAGGCATACTGAAGCTTTCTTT.

The rearrangement links TRBV28 to TRBJ2-7; D is undetermined. The CDR3 runs to 12 residues. CDR1 and CDR2 (germline): MDHEN, SYDVKM. V was clipped by 4 bases and J by 7 bases, with 11 bases between them. The CDR3 nucleotides are TGTGCCAGCAGTTCTACTACTGGGGAGCAGTACTTC. Translating it yields CASSSTTGEQYF.

This clonotype has ten or more counts. V and J are TRBV30 and TRBJ1-2, with D perhaps TRBD1 (5 bases). V was clipped by 0 bases and J by 4 bases, with 12 bases between them. This CDR3 contains 14 residues. Looked up from germline, CDR1 is GTSNPN and CDR2 is SVGIG (reference sequence). This chain's CDR3 is CAWSVFGGIYGYTF. The CDR3 nucleotides are TGTGCCTGGAGTGTATTTGGGGGGATCTATGGCTACACCTTC.

At least ten counts were recorded for this clonotype. The V gene is TRBV12-3 or TRBV12-4, the J gene TRBJ2-7; no reliable D call. CDR3 length: 16 residues. Trimming cost V 6 bases and J 2 bases, with 20 bases left between them. CDR3 protein: CASSPNSLRGPYEQYF. For the CDR3, the DNA is TGTGCCAGCAGCCCTAACTCTCTCCGAGGCCCCTACGAGCAGTACTTC.

This clonotype was recorded at least ten times. V usage is TRBV12-3 or TRBV12-4 and J usage is TRBJ2-7; possibly TRBD2 for D (6 bases). V was clipped by 6 bases and J by 2 bases, with 20 bases between them. CDR3 length: 16 residues. CDR3 bases: TGTGCCAGCAGCTCCCTCGGGGGTCCCGGGGCCTACGAGCAGTACTTC. This gives the protein CASSSLGGPGAYEQYF.

This clonotype has ten or more counts. V and J are TRBV27 and TRBJ1-5, with 7 bases lining up with TRBD1. V shed 5 bases, J shed 3 bases, and the junction held 7 bases outside the gene matches. CDR3 length: 15 amino acids. CDR1 is MNHEY, CDR2 SMNVEV, per germline (reference sequence). Here the CDR3 reads CASSPGTALNQPQHF. CDR3 sequence (DNA): TGTGCCAGCAGTCCAGGGACAGCGCTCAATCAGCCCCAGCATTTT.

This clonotype was picked up many times. This chain joins TRBV28 and TRBJ1-5; D ambiguous. Germline assignment: CDR1 MDHEN and CDR2 SYDVKM. Trimming left V 3 bases short and J 1 base short, with 10 bases between. CDR3 length equals 15 residues. Here the CDR3 reads CASSFIGRSNQPQHF. The CDR3 DNA follows: TGTGCCAGCAGTTTCATCGGCAGAAGCAATCAGCCCCAGCATTTT.

This clonotype was detected ten times or more. The chain uses TRBV7-9 and TRBJ1-6; no firm D call. The germline gives CDR1 SEHNR, CDR2 FQNEAQ (reference sequence). V shed 4 bases and J shed 11 bases, with 12 bases lying between them. CDR3 length equals 13 residues. The CDR3 DNA sequence: TGTGCCAGCAGCTCCCGAGTCGAGCCACCCCTCCACTTT. Protein: CASSSRVEPPLHF.

There are many counts of this clonotype. The CDR3 DNA follows: TGTGCCAGTAGTATAAGAGGCGCTGAAGCTTTCTTT. Amino acid sequence: CASSIRGAEAFF. J is TRBJ1-1 and V is TRBV19; D is ambiguous. The CDR3 is 12 residues long. CDR1 is LNHDA and CDR2 is SQIVND in the germline V gene (reference sequence). V was pared by 2 bases and J by 6 bases, with 7 bases between.

This chain joins TRBV12-3 or TRBV12-4 and TRBJ2-7; D may be TRBD1 (5 bases). The CDR3 totals 14 residues. Trimming removed 6 bases from V and 6 bases from J, with 18 bases in between. CDR3 nucleotide sequence: TGTGCCAGCAGCAGGAAGGGGCCTTTCCCCGAGCAGTACTTC. Amino acid sequence: CASSRKGPFPEQYF.

This clonotype has a count of ten or more. The chain links TRBV12-3 or TRBV12-4 to TRBJ2-2; TRBD2 is a possible D gene (6 bases). CDR3 length: 15 residues. V was shortened by 4 bases and J by 7 bases, with 16 bases between the two germline ends. Here the CDR3 DNA reads TGTGCCAGCAGTTCTAAGGGACTGTCTAGCGGGGAGCTGTTTTTT. Protein sequence: CASSSKGLSSGELFF.

This clonotype was recorded many times. The chain combines TRBV5-1 with TRBJ1-6; D is unclear. The V end lost 4 bases, the J end lost 7 bases, and 15 bases lay between the germline ends. Germline V CDR1 and CDR2: SGHRS, YFSETQ. The CDR3 length is 15 residues. This chain's CDR3 is CASSQGFPGNSPLHF. CDR3 nucleotides: TGCGCCAGCAGCCAAGGGTTTCCGGGGAATTCACCCCTCCACTTT.

This clonotype was detected ten times or more. This chain uses TRBV6-5 with TRBJ1-2; 8 bases agree with TRBD1. Germline loops: CDR1 MNHEY, CDR2 SVGAGI. CDR3 length: 15 residues. J gave up 6 bases and V 2 bases, and 8 bases lay outside the gene matches. The CDR3 region has the DNA TGTGCCAGCAGTTACGACCCGGGACAGGTGGATGGCTACACCTTC. This translates into CASSYDPGQVDGYTF.

This clonotype showed up many times. V gene TRBV20-1 combines with J gene TRBJ1-1; D is unresolved. The CDR3 extends over 11 amino acids. V dropped 3 bases and J dropped 9 bases, with 11 bases sitting between them. Germline CDR1 DFQATT, CDR2 SNEGSKA (reference sequence). The CDR3 bases are TGCAGTGCTAGTGAGGAGCTACAAGCTTTCTTT. This sequence encodes CSASEELQAFF.

In this sample, this clonotype turned up many times. The chain recombines TRBV10-3 with TRBJ2-7, with 13 bases fitting TRBD2. CDR1 ENHRY and CDR2 SYGVKD come from the germline V gene. V was pared by 7 bases and J by 7 bases, with 4 bases of the junction left unmatched. There are 13 residues in the CDR3. CDR3 sequence reads: CAIKLAGGQEQYF. The DNA of the CDR3 is TGTGCCATCAAACTAGCGGGGGGGCAAGAGCAGTACTTC.

This clonotype was found many times. The gene calls are TRBV6-1 and TRBJ2-7; 8 nucleotides line up with TRBD1. CDR3 size: 16 residues. V lost 2 bases to trimming and J lost 2 bases; unmatched junction nucleotides: 8. Germline CDR1 MNHNS, CDR2 SASEGT. Here the CDR3 DNA reads TGTGCCAGCAGTGAAAGGGGACAGGAGTTTACCTACGAGCAGTACTTC. It encodes CASSERGQEFTYEQYF.

This clonotype was found many times. This chain uses TRBV6-5 with TRBJ1-2; D perhaps matches TRBD1 (6 bases). The V gene lost 5 bases and the J gene lost 5 bases, with 15 bases spanning the gap. In germline, CDR1 is MNHEY, CDR2 SVGAGI. CDR3 length: 14 residues. The CDR3 loop is CASSPQGGQYGYTF. CDR3 nucleotide sequence: TGTGCCAGCAGTCCCCAGGGTGGACAGTATGGCTACACCTTC.

This clonotype appeared a few times. J is TRBJ2-2 and V is TRBV7-8, with no clear D. This CDR3 has 13 amino acids. Trimming pared 5 bases from V and 3 bases from J, leaving 7 bases between. The germline V gene has CDR1 SGHVS and CDR2 FQNEAQ. The CDR3: CASSAHYTGELFF. For the CDR3, the DNA is TGTGCCAGCAGCGCCCACTACACCGGGGAGCTGTTTTTT.

The genes are TRBV5-1 and TRBJ1-4; D is unresolved. Trimming left V 3 bases short and J 2 bases short, with 11 bases between. The CDR3 consists of 15 residues. Germline V gene lookup returns CDR1 SGHRS and CDR2 YFSETQ. DNA for the CDR3: TGCGCCAGCAGCTCCCTTGGGTTTACTAATGAAAAACTGTTTTTT. This encodes CASSSLGFTNEKLFF.

This sequence joins TRBV5-1 and TRBJ2-2; D gene unclear. The V gene lost 4 bases and the J gene lost 5 bases, with 9 bases spanning the gap. Germline V gene sequence: CDR1 SGHRS, CDR2 YFSETQ. The CDR3 sequence is 13 residues long. The CDR3 coding sequence is TGCGCCAGCAGCCAGGTCGAGACCGGGGAGCTGTTTTTT. Residues: CASSQVETGELFF.

J is TRBJ2-2 and V is TRBV6-5; possibly TRBD1 for D (6 bases). V lost 2 bases to trimming and J lost 3 bases, with 10 bases between them. Germline lookup yields CDR1 MNHEY and CDR2 SVGAGI. This CDR3 is built from 15 residues. This CDR3 is CASSYMGADTGELFF. The CDR3 coding sequence is TGTGCCAGCAGTTACATGGGGGCAGACACCGGGGAGCTGTTTTTT.

This clonotype came up many times. The gene calls are TRBV9 and TRBJ2-5; D not certain. V was clipped by 0 bases and J by 5 bases, with 5 bases between them. The CDR3 covers 12 residues. Germline CDR1 and CDR2: SGDLS and YYNGEE. CDR3 region: CASSVDGETQYF. The CDR3 coding sequence is TGTGCCAGCAGCGTAGATGGGGAGACCCAGTACTTC.